Here is one T cell receptor beta chain with its context. Produced via immunoSEQ multiplex PCR; TCRdb's table is partial and in-frame only. This table has roughly 1 million clones, approximately 68% appearing once. The V and J ends lost 6 bases and 9 bases respectively, with 12 bases between them. The CDR3 totals 11 residues. Looked up from germline, CDR1 is ENHRY and CDR2 is SYGVKD. The entry originates in a study of shared clonotypes between healthy human individuals. This TCR derives from a man aged 18 to 30 in good health. The sequencing input was memory CD4+ T cells sorted from blood. Subset meaning: CD45RA-negative fraction. The chain employs TRBV10-3 and TRBJ2-7, with D perhaps matching TRBD1 (5 bases). CDR3 DNA: TGTGCCATCAGCGGAAACAGGACGCAGTACTTC. It specifies CAISGNRTQYF.